The TCR beta chain under discussion was sequenced for a study of CD8 T cells in ankylosing spondylitis. Study results and caveats: Relatively rare in peripheral blood, disease-linked clones were also CD8+. What seemed typical of ankylosing spondylitis blood was a TCR beta motif built from several highly homologous variants. Some motif variants were previously reported in reactive arthritis synovial fluid and blood.

Making use of molecular barcodes, quantitative 5'-RACE generated TCR beta libraries. Via MiXCR, TCRdb re-called the 5' RACE reads, giving one row per CDR3 protein. The sample contains almost 250,000 distinct CDR3 sequences, roughly a third of which appear only once. This clonotype appeared once. Its antigen is unknown. The CDR3 contains 17 residues. The specimen sequenced was blood, either unsorted or a sorted T cell fraction (not recorded which). The chain employs TRBV21-1 and TRBJ2-4; the table calls TRBD2, which could not be checked here. TRBV21-1 is recorded as a pseudogene. This receptor was taken from a male donor with ankylosing spondylitis or in good health (not recorded which). The DNA for the CDR3 is TGTGCCAGCAGCCAAGCCCCGGGACTAGCGGGGGGAAACATTCAGTACTTC. It translates to CASSQAPGLAGGNIQYF.